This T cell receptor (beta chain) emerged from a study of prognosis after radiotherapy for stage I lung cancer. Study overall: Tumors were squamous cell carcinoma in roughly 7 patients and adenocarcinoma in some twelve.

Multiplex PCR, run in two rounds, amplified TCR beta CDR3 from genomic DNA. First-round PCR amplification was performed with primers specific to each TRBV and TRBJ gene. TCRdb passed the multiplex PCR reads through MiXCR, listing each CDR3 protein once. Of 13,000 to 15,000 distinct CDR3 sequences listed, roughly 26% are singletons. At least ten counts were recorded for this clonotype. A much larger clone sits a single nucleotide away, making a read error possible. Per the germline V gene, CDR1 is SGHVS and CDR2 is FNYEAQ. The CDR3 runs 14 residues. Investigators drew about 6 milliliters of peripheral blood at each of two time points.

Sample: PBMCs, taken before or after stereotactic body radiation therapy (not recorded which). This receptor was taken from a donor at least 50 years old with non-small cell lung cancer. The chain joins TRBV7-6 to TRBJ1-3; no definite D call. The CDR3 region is CASSSRASGNTIHF. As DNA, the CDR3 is TGTGCCAGCAGCAGCCGGGCTTCTGGAAACACCATACATTTT.